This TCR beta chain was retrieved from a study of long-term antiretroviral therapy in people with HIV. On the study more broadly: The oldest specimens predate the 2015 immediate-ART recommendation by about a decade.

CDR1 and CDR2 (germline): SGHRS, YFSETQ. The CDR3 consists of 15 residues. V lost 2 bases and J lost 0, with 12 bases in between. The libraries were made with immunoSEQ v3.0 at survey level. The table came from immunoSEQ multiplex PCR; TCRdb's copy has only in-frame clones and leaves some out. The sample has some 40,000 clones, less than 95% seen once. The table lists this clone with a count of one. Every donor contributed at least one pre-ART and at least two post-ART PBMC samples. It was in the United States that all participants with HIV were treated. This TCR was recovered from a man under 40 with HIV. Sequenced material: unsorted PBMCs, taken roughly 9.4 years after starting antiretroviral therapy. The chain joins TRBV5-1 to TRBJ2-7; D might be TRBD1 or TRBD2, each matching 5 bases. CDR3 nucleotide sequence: TGCGCCAGCAGCTTACCGGCAGGGAGCTCCTACGAGCAGTACTTC. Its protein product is CASSLPAGSSYEQYF.